This T cell receptor (beta chain) was retrieved from a study of T cells in Graves' hyperthyroidism and ophthalmopathy. Study observations and caveats: Before onset, ophthalmopathy was predicted by the model a median approximately 6.6 months earlier.

Amplified TCR beta CDR3 regions came from RNA transcripts. During a first-round RT-PCR of the TCR CDR3, the HTBI primer set was used. Each CDR3 protein gets one entry after TCRdb re-called the multiplex PCR reads with MiXCR. The profile shows roughly 800,000 distinct CDR3 sequences, about 38% of them singletons. This clonotype has only a few counts. As yet, its antigen is unknown. Trimming removed 4 bases from V and 0 bases from J, with 13 bases in between. Looked up from germline, CDR1 is SGHAT and CDR2 is FQNNGV. The CDR3 loop spans 15 amino acids. The receptor was isolated from a man younger than 30 with Graves' hyperthyroidism. V is TRBV11-2 and J is TRBJ2-7, with D possibly matching TRBD1 (6 bases). Material: blood. The CDR3: CASSSGAESSYEQYF. The CDR3 DNA follows: TGTGCCAGCAGCTCAGGGGCGGAGTCCTCCTACGAGCAGTACTTC.